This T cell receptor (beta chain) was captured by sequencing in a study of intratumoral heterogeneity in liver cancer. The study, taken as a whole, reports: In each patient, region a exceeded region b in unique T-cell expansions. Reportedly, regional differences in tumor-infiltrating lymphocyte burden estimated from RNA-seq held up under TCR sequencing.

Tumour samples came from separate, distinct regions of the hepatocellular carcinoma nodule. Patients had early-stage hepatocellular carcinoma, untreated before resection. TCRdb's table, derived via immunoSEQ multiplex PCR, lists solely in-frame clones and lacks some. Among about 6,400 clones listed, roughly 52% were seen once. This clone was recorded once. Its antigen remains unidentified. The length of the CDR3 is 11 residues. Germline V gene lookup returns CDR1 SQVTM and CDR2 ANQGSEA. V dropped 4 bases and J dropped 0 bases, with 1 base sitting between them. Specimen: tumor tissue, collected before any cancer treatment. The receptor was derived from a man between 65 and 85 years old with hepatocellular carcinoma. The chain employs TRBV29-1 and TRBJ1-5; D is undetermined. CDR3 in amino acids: CSVGSNQPQHF. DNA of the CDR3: TGCAGCGTTGGTAGCAATCAGCCCCAGCATTTT.